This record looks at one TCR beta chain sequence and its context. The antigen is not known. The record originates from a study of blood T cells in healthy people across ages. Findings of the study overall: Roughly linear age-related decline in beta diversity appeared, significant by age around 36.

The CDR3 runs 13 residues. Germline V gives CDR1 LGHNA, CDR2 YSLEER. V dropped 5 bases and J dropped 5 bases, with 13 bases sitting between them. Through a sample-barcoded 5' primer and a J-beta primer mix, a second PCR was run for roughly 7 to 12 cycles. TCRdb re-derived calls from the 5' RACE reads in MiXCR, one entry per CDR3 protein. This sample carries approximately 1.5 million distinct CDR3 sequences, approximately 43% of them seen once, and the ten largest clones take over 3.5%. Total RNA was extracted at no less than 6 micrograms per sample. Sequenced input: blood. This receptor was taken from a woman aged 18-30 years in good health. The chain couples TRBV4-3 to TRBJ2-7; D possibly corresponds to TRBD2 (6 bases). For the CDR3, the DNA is TGCGCCAGCAGCAAGGGTAGCGGAAACGAGCAGTACTTC. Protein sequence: CASSKGSGNEQYF.